This TCR beta chain comes out of a study of identical twins. In TCRdb, the 5' RACE reads were re-called with MiXCR into one record per CDR3 protein. The sample gives under 300,000 distinct CDR3 sequences, roughly 13% of which show up once; 3.5% to 5% is in the top ten. This clonotype was seen only a few times. These data were also reused for a study on yellow fever vaccine responses in identical twins.

The specimen sequenced was memory (CD45RO+) T cells sorted from blood. The source is a woman aged 18-30 years in good health.

The CDR3 DNA is TGTGCCAGCACCCCCGGGGGGGGAACCCCTTCGTTTACGCAGTATTTT. It is translated as CASTPGGGTPSFTQYF. The chain uses TRBV7-2 and TRBJ2-3; 8 bases align to TRBD2. CDR3 length: 16 amino acids. Unmatched junction bases numbered 17, after V lost 7 bases and J lost 8 bases. Germline V gene sequence: CDR1 SGHTA, CDR2 FQGNSA.